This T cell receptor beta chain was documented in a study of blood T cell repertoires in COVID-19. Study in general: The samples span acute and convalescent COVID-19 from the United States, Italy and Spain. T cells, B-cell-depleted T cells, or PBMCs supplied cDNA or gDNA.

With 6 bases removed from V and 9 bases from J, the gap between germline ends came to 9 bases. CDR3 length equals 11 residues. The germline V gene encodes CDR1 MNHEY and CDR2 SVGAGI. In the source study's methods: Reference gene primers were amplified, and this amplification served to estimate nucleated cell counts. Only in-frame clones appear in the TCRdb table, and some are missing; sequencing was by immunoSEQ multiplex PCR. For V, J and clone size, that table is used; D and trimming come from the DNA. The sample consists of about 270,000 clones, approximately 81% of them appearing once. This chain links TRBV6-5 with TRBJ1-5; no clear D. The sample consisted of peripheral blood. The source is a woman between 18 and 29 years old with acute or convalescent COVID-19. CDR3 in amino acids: CASRQVWPQHF. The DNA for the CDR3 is TGTGCCAGCAGGCAGGTTTGGCCCCAGCATTTT.